The clone carrying this TCR beta chain has just a few counts. What it binds is not known. Once sorted, every population was more than 95% pure. Trimming pared 4 bases from V and 2 bases from J, leaving 15 bases between. The CDR3 has 15 residues. The germline V gene has CDR1 SGHNT and CDR2 YYREEE (reference sequence). This sample was included in a study of beta chain features in type 1 diabetes. Whole-study context: Analysis included roughly 100 million sorted cells drawn from all samples. Study-wide results and caveats: Any HLA type influence on TCRB rearrangement was left unresolved here. In all four CD4+ subsets, TCRB CDR3 length was significantly, moderately reduced in type 1 diabetes.

Since all of the isolated RNA was reverse transcribed, expressed TCRB transcripts were what got sequenced. An average around 3.8 million reads came from naive, central memory and regulatory T cell samples. Repertoires were generated with immunoSEQ multiplex PCR, while TCRdb's copy carries only in-frame clones and drops some. The sample consists of hundreds of thousands of clones, more than 12% of them appearing once. The TCR sequence derives from a man aged 18 to 29 with type 1 diabetes. Sample: naive CD4+ T cells from blood. The J gene is TRBJ2-5, the V gene TRBV5-4; TRBD1 might be the D (6 bases). CDR3 sequence: CASSPRGGQQETQYF. The DNA for the CDR3 is TGTGCCAGCAGCCCCAGGGGCGGGCAACAAGAGACCCAGTACTTC.